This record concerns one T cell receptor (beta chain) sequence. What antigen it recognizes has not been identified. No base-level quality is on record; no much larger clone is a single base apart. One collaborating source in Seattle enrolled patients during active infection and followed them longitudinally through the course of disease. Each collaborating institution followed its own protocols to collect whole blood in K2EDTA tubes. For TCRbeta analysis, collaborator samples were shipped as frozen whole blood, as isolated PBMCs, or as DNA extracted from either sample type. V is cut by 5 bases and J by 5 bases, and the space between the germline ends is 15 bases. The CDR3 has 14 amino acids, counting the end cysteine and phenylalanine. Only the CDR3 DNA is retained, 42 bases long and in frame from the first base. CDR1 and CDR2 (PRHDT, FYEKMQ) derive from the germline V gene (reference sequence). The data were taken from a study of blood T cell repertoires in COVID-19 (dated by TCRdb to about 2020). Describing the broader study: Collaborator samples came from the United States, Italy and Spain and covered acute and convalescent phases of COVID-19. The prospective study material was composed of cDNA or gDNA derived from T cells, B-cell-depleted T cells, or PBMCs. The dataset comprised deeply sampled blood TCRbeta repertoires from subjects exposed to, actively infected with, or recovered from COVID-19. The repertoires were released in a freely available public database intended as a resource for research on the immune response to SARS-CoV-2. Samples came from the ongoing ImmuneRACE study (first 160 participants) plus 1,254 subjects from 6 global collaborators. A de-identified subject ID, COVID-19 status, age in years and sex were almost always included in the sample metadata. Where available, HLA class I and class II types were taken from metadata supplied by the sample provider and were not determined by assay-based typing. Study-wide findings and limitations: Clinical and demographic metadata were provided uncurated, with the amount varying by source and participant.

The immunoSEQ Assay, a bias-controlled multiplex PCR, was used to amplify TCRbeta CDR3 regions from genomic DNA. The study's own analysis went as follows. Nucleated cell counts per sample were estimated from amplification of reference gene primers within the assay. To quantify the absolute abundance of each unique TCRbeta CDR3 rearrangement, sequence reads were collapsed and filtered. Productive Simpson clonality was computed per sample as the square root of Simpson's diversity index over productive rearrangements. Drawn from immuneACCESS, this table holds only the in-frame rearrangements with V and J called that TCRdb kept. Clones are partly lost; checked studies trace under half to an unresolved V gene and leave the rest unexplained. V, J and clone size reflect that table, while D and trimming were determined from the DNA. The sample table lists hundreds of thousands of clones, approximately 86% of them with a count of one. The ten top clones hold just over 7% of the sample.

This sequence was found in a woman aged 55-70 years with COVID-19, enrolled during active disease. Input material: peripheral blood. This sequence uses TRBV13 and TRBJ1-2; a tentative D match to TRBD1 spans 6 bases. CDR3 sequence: CASSPRTVGYGYTF. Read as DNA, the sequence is TGTGCCAGCAGCCCCCGGACAGTAGGGTATGGCTACACCTTC.